The source of this T cell receptor (beta chain) is a study of blood T cell repertoires in COVID-19. Measured with immunoSEQ multiplex PCR; TCRdb has only the in-frame clones, and not every one. The sample has 150,000 to 200,000 clones; 80% to 90% are singletons. The sample holds one count of this clone. This receptor was taken from a man between 50 and 59 years old with active or convalescent COVID-19. Sequencing input: peripheral blood.

DNA for the CDR3: TGTGCCAGCAGACCACAGGACAGGATCTATGGCTACACCTTC. Its translation is CASRPQDRIYGYTF. The chain recombines TRBV6-5 with TRBJ1-2; 7 bases align to TRBD1. The J segment lost 4 bases and the V segment lost 6 bases, leaving 8 bases of the junction unmatched. Looked up from germline, CDR1 is MNHEY and CDR2 is SVGAGI. This CDR3 has 14 residues.